Included here is one TCR beta chain sequence, with context. The source of the sample is a study of control samples from healthy donors and cancer patients. The CDR3 spans 16 residues. CDR1 and CDR2 from the germline V gene are MNHEY and SMNVEV (reference sequence). Trimming removed 6 bases at V and 0 bases at J, with 18 bases between. Generated by immunoSEQ multiplex PCR, the TCRdb table keeps only in-frame clones and is missing some. Seen here are 150,000 to 200,000 clones, over 85% observed once, and the top ten hold approximately 1.4%. Input material: blood. This sequence originates from a young man in good health. The gene calls are TRBV27 and TRBJ2-7; D is possibly TRBD2 (6 bases). CDR3 loop: CASRPSRDFSSYEQYF. CDR3 bases: TGTGCCAGCAGGCCATCCCGGGACTTCAGCTCCTACGAGCAGTACTTC.